A selection of T cell receptor beta chains follows, all from one sample in a study of PD-L1 blockade in urothelial cancer. TCRdb's table, derived via immunoSEQ multiplex PCR, lists solely in-frame clones and lacks some. The sample gives 29,000 or so clones, about 89% of which show up once; roughly 3.1% is in the top ten. Sequencing was performed on PBMCs, taken around atezolizumab (anti-PD-L1) treatment. These TCRs come from a man aged 50-59 years with urothelial cancer. CDR3s include the opening cysteine and the closing phenylalanine or tryptophan. Fields, in order: D gene, J gene, clone size, V gene, CDR3 DNA, CDR3 protein. A D gene is named only where the DNA matches it firmly. Clone size is given for some rows only: seen once, a few or many times, or a class if the clone is expanded.

D: TRBD2
J: TRBJ2-5
size: -
V: TRBV19
DNA: TGTGCCAGTAGGACTAGCGGCCAAGAGACCCAGTACTTC
CDR3: CASRTSGQETQYF

D: -
J: TRBJ2-1
size: -
V: TRBV7-2
DNA: TGTGCCAGCAAGCGGACCTCCTACAATGAGCAGTTCTTC
CDR3: CASKRTSYNEQFF

D: TRBD1
J: TRBJ1-2
size: -
V: TRBV7-3
DNA: TGTGCCAGCAGCACCGACAGGGATAGTGGCTACACCTTC
CDR3: CASSTDRDSGYTF

D: TRBD1
J: TRBJ2-1
size: -
V: TRBV5-4
DNA: TGTGCCAGCAGCCCCCAGGGACAGGGGAATGAGCAGTTCTTC
CDR3: CASSPQGQGNEQFF

D: -
J: TRBJ2-2
size: -
V: TRBV27
DNA: TGTGCCAGCAGTTTATTTCGACTGAACACCGGGGAGCTGTTTTTT
CDR3: CASSLFRLNTGELFF

D: -
J: TRBJ2-3
size: once
V: TRBV6-6
DNA: TGTGCCAGCAGAAATGACAGGCTTTCTAGCACAGATACGCAGTATTTT
CDR3: CASRNDRLSSTDTQYF

D: TRBD1
J: TRBJ1-2
size: -
V: TRBV30
DNA: TGTGCCTGGAGTGTAACCCAGACAGGGTCCGGCTACACCTTC
CDR3: CAWSVTQTGSGYTF

D: -
J: TRBJ2-7
size: -
V: TRBV7-2
DNA: TGTGCCAGCAGCTTAAAGGGGCTGGGCGAGCAGTACTTC
CDR3: CASSLKGLGEQYF

D: -
J: TRBJ1-4
size: -
V: TRBV5-1
DNA: TGCGCCAGCAGCTTGGCGGGGGCAACTAATGAAAAACTGTTTTTT
CDR3: CASSLAGATNEKLFF

D: TRBD2
J: TRBJ2-6
size: -
V: TRBV27
DNA: TGTGCCAGCAGTTTAAGCCTAGCGGGTGCCTCTGGGGCCAACGTCCTGACTTTC
CDR3: CASSLSLAGASGANVLTF

D: -
J: TRBJ2-4
size: -
V: TRBV9
DNA: TGTGCCAGCAGCGCTAGCGCTCTAGCCAAAAACATTCAGTACTTC
CDR3: CASSASALAKNIQYF

D: -
J: TRBJ1-2
size: -
V: TRBV19
DNA: TGTGCCAGTAGTACCCCCCGCACAGGCCTATCTTACTATGGCTACACCTTC
CDR3: CASSTPRTGLSYYGYTF

D: -
J: TRBJ1-1
size: once
V: TRBV7-3
DNA: TGTGCCAGCAGCTTAACGCCCCAGGGGACTGAAGCTTTCTTT
CDR3: CASSLTPQGTEAFF

D: -
J: TRBJ1-6
size: -
V: TRBV18
DNA: TGTGCCAGCTCACCCATCGGGATGGCCAATTCACCCCTCCACTTT
CDR3: CASSPIGMANSPLHF

D: -
J: TRBJ2-6
size: -
V: TRBV6-1
DNA: TGTGCCACCTTCAACCGAGGCTCTGGGGCCAACGTCCTGACTTTC
CDR3: CATFNRGSGANVLTF

D: TRBD1
J: TRBJ2-5
size: -
V: TRBV5-1
DNA: TGCGCCAGCAGCCAGGGACAGGGACGGGAGACCCAGTACTTC
CDR3: CASSQGQGRETQYF

D: TRBD2
J: TRBJ2-5
size: -
V: TRBV9
DNA: TGTGCCAGCAGCGTAGAAGGGACTAGCGGTCATATGTTTGGGACCCAGTACTTC
CDR3: CASSVEGTSGHMFGTQYF

D: -
J: TRBJ1-3
size: few
V: TRBV7-9
DNA: TGTGCCAGCAGCTTAGATCAAGGAAACACCATATATTTT
CDR3: CASSLDQGNTIYF

D: -
J: TRBJ2-5
size: -
V: TRBV5-1
DNA: TGCGCCAGCAGCATTTCCGGGGAGACCCAGTACTTC
CDR3: CASSISGETQYF

D: TRBD1
J: TRBJ1-2
size: -
V: TRBV7-2
DNA: TGTGCCAGCAGCTTAGGGGGACAGGGGGCAGACTATGGCTACACCTTC
CDR3: CASSLGGQGADYGYTF